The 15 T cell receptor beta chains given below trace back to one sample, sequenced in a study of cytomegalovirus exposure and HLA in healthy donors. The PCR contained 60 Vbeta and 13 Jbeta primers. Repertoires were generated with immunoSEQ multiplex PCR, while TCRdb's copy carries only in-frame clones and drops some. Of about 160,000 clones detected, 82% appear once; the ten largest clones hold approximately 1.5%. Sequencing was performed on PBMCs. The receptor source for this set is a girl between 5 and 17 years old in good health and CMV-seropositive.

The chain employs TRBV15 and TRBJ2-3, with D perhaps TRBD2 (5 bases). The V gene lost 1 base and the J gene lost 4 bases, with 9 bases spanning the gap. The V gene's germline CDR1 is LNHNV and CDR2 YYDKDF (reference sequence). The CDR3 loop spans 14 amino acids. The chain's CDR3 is CATSRGTSSDTQYF. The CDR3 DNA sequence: TGTGCCACCAGCAGAGGGACTTCCTCAGATACGCAGTATTTT. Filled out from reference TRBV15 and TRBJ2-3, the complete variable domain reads DAMVIQNPRYQVTQFGKPVTLSCSQTLNHNVMYWYQQKSSQAPKLLFHYYDKDFNNEADTPDNFQSRRPNTSFCFLDIRSPGLGDTAMYLCATSRGTSSDTQYFGPGTRLTVL.

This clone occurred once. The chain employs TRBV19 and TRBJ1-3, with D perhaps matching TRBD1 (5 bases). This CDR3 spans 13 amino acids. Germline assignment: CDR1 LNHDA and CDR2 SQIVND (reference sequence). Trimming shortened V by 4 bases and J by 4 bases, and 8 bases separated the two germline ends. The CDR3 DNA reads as TGTGCCAGTAGTACTAAGGGGGGAAACACCATATATTTT. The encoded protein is CASSTKGGNTIYF.

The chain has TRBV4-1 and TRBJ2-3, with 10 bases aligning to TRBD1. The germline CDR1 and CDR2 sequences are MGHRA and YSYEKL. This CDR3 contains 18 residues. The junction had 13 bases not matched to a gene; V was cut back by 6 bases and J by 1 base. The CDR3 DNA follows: TGCGCCAGCAGTCCCCCTATAACCGGGACAGGGGGCACAGATACGCAGTATTTT. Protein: CASSPPITGTGGTDTQYF.

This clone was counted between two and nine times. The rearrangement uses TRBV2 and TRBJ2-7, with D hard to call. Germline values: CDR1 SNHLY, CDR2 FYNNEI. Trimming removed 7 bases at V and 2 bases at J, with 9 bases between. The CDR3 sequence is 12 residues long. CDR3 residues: CASKNNPYEQYF. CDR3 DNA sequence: TGTGCCAGCAAAAACAACCCCTACGAGCAGTACTTC.

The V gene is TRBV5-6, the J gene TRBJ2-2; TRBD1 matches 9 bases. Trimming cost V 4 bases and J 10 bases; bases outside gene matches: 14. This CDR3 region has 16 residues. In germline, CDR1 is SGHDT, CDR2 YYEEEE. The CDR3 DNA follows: TGTGCCAGCAGCCCACGGGACAGGGATCCCTTCTTGGAGCTGTTTTTT. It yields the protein CASSPRDRDPFLELFF.

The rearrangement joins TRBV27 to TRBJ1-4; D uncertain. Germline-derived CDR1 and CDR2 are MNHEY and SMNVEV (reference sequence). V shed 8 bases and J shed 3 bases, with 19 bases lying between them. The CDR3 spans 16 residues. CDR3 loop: CASSSSGGESNEKLFF. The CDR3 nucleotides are TGTGCCAGCTCCTCCTCCGGCGGGGAGTCTAATGAAAAACTGTTTTTT.

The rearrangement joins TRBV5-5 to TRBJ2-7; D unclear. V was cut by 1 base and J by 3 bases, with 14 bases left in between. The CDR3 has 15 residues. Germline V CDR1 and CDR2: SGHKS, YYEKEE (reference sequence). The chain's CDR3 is CASSLNTALYYEQYF. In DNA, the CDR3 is TGTGCCAGCAGCTTGAATACAGCACTTTACTACGAGCAGTACTTC.

The CDR3 nucleotides read TGTGCCAGCAGCCCGGGGGGCTCCTACAATGAGCAGTTCTTC. This sequence encodes CASSPGGSYNEQFF. This sequence joins TRBV7-3 and TRBJ2-1; 7 positions agree with TRBD2. CDR3 size: 14 residues. V dropped 5 bases and J dropped 0; count of bases not matched to a gene: 1. Germline V gene data show CDR1 as SGHTA and CDR2 as FQGTGA.

The CDR3 region is CASSLAPSQAYNEQFF. The CDR3 DNA follows: TGCGCCAGCAGCTTGGCCCCCTCTCAGGCCTACAATGAGCAGTTCTTC. The chain employs TRBV5-1 and TRBJ2-1; D call uncertain. V lost 0 bases and J 2 bases, leaving 12 bases between the germline ends. Germline CDR1 reads SGHRS; CDR2 reads YFSETQ. CDR3 length equals 16 residues.

The CDR3 DNA follows: TGCGCCAGCAGCTTGGGGGGACAGGGTTTCTACGAGCAGTACTTC. Protein product: CASSLGGQGFYEQYF. The V call is TRBV5-1, the J call TRBJ2-7; 9 nucleotides match TRBD1. The CDR3 runs to 15 residues. V trimming: 0 bases; J trimming: 3 bases; junction bases outside the gene matches: 4. Germline values: CDR1 SGHRS, CDR2 YFSETQ.

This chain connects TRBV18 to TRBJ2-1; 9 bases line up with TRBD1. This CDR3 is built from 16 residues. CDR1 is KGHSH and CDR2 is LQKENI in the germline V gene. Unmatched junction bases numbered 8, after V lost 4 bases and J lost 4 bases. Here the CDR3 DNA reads TGTGCCAGCTCACGAACACAGGGGGCGCGATACAATGAGCAGTTCTTC. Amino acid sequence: CASSRTQGARYNEQFF. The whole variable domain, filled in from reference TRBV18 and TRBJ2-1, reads NAGVMQNPRHLVRRRGQEARLRCSPMKGHSHVYWYRQLPEEGLKFMVYLQKENIIDESGMPKERFSAEFPKEGPSILRIQQVVRGDSAAYFCASSRTQGARYNEQFFGPGTRLTVL.

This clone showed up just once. The CDR3 region has the DNA TGTGCCAGCAGCCAGACATGGACAGGGCACTATGGCTACACCTTC. It encodes CASSQTWTGHYGYTF. V usage is TRBV27 and J usage is TRBJ1-2; 8 nucleotides match TRBD1. CDR3 length equals 15 residues. Germline trimming cut 6 bases from V and 3 bases from J; bases unmatched to any gene: 9. The germline V gene encodes CDR1 MNHEY and CDR2 SMNVEV (reference sequence).

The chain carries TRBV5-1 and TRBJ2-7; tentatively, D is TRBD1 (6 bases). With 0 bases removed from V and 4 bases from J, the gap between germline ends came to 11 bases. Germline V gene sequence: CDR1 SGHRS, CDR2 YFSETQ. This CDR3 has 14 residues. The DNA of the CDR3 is TGCGCCAGCAGCTTGGCAGGGGCAGAGTACGAGCAGTACTTC. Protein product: CASSLAGAEYEQYF.

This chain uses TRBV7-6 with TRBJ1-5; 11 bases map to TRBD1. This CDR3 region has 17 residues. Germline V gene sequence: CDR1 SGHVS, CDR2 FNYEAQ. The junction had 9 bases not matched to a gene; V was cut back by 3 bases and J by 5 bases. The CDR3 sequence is CASSLGAGTGGHQPQHF. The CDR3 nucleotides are TGTGCCAGCAGCTTGGGGGCCGGGACAGGGGGTCATCAGCCCCAGCATTTT.

The CDR3 spells CASSLDGVGTDTQYF. As DNA, the CDR3 is TGTGCCAGCAGCTTAGACGGGGTCGGCACAGATACGCAGTATTTT. The chain combines TRBV7-2 with TRBJ2-3; possibly TRBD2 for D (5 bases). The length of the CDR3 is 15 residues. The V end was cut by 1 base, the J end by 1 base, with 9 bases between. Per germline, CDR1 SGHTA and CDR2 FQGNSA.